The present entry profiles one T cell receptor (beta chain) with its context. The antigen is not known. Likely unrecorded immune exposures existed in these nominally healthy donors. These data originate in a study of cytomegalovirus exposure and HLA in healthy donors. General study points: In an earlier analysis, productive rearrangement rates for most beta V segments clustered near 87% or 30%. It was reported in a later analysis that an Asian-associated ancestry cluster showed fewer N-insertions than the approximately 670-donor mean.

A multiplex PCR was run with 60 Vbeta primers and 13 Jbeta primers. The protocol was immunoSEQ multiplex PCR, while the TCRdb copy is restricted to in-frame clones and leaves out a portion. The data contain 250,000 to 350,000 clones, around 86% of them seen just once; the ten biggest clones take up almost 4%. Germline V CDR1 and CDR2: SQVTM, ANQGSEA. The CDR3 has 16 amino acids. The V end lost 3 bases, the J end lost 4 bases, and 16 bases lay between the germline ends. This sequence joins TRBV29-1 and TRBJ2-6; perhaps TRBD1 as D (5 bases). The specimen was PBMCs. This clonotype was sampled from a man aged 35 to 55 in good health and CMV-seropositive. The CDR3 DNA reads as TGCAGCGTTGAGTTATACGGCCCAGGGGGGGCCAACGTCCTGACTTTC. Translated: CSVELYGPGGANVLTF.